This entry describes one T cell receptor (beta chain). No antigen is known for it. The record originates from a study of cytomegalovirus exposure and HLA in healthy donors. Whole-study results and caveats: The study designated roughly 160 TCR beta chains cytomegalovirus-associated. Donors were assumed by presence/absence analyses to have roughly uniform sequencing depth. Later on, analysis showed that most CMV-associated TCR beta chains appeared to be HLA-restricted.

PCR employed 60 Vbeta and 13 Jbeta primers. Generated by immunoSEQ multiplex PCR, the TCRdb table keeps only in-frame clones and is missing some. This table has some 140,000 clones, 77% appearing once. V trimming: 10 bases; J trimming: 3 bases; junction bases outside the gene matches: 10. The CDR3 extends over 14 amino acids. The germline V gene encodes CDR1 SGHNT and CDR2 YYREEE (reference sequence). Source material: PBMCs. This TCR was recovered from a young man in good health and CMV-seronegative. This chain links TRBV5-4 with TRBJ2-3; the match to TRBD2 covers 8 bases. The CDR3 DNA reads as TGTGCCGGAAGCGGGAGAGGTGGAACAGATACGCAGTATTTT. This gives the protein CAGSGRGGTDTQYF.